Below, 25 T cell receptor beta chains from the same sample are listed, as sequenced in a study of shared clonotypes between healthy human individuals. Here immunoSEQ multiplex PCR was the method, and the copy in TCRdb shows in-frame clones only, minus some. The data contain approximately 1.4 million clones, approximately 98% of them seen just once; the ten biggest clones take up about 0.42%. Specimen: naive CD4+ T cells sorted from blood. Subset here: CD45RA+ positively selected. The receptors originated from a man aged 25 to 40 in good health.

Here the CDR3 DNA reads TGTACCCCAGCGGGAGGGTCGAACACCGGGGAGCTGTTTTTT. This translates into CTPAGGSNTGELFF. The chain is built from TRBV27 and TRBJ2-2, with 10 bases aligning to TRBD2. There are 14 residues in the CDR3. Germline values: CDR1 MNHEY, CDR2 SMNVEV (reference sequence).

The chain links TRBV6-1 to TRBJ2-7, with no clear D. Trimming left V 1 base short and J 3 bases short, with 4 bases between. There are 12 residues in the CDR3. Germline CDR1 and CDR2: MNHNS and SASEGT. The CDR3 region has the DNA TGTGCCAGCAGTGAAGGAAACTACGAGCAGTACTTC. The encoded protein is CASSEGNYEQYF.

The V and J genes are TRBV11-2 and TRBJ2-1; D perhaps matches TRBD1 (6 bases). Deletions cut 2 bases from V and 8 bases from J, with 16 bases between. The germline V gene encodes CDR1 SGHAT and CDR2 FQNNGV. The CDR3 totals 15 residues. CDR3 amino acids: CASSLIARGRDEQFF. The CDR3 coding sequence is TGTGCCAGCAGCTTAATAGCCAGGGGACGGGATGAGCAGTTCTTC.

The V and J genes are TRBV2 and TRBJ2-1, with a weak D call TRBD2 (6 bases). With 6 bases removed from V and 5 bases from J, the gap between germline ends came to 8 bases. Germline CDR1 reads SNHLY; CDR2 reads FYNNEI. CDR3 length equals 12 residues. CDR3 amino acids: CASRGGDNEQFF. Here the CDR3 DNA reads TGTGCCAGCAGAGGAGGGGACAATGAGCAGTTCTTC.

The table lists this clone with a count of one. The CDR3 nucleotides are TGCAGCGTAGTGAAGTTTTTCCAAGAGACCCAGTACTTC. It is translated as CSVVKFFQETQYF. The chain has TRBV29-1 and TRBJ2-5; D remains ambiguous. This CDR3 is built from 13 residues. Trimming removed 6 bases at V and 1 base at J, with 12 bases between. CDR1 and CDR2 from the germline V gene are SQVTM and ANQGSEA.

The chain recombines TRBV7-2 with TRBJ1-3; TRBD1 aligns across 7 bases. The junction had 3 bases not matched to a gene; V was cut back by 2 bases and J by 2 bases. Germline CDR1 is SGHTA and CDR2 is FQGNSA. This CDR3 is 15 amino acids long. The CDR3 nucleotides read TGTGCCAGCAGCTTACTGACAGGGACTGGAAACACCATATATTTT. This sequence encodes CASSLLTGTGNTIYF.

The chain links TRBV2 to TRBJ2-1; 8 bases are shared with TRBD1. Germline trimming cut 5 bases from V and 5 bases from J; bases unmatched to any gene: 8. The length of the CDR3 is 15 residues. In germline, CDR1 is SNHLY, CDR2 FYNNEI. CDR3 sequence: CASSYGQGIDNEQFF. CDR3 coding DNA: TGTGCCAGCAGTTACGGACAGGGCATCGACAATGAGCAGTTCTTC.

The chain recombines TRBV15 with TRBJ2-2, with a weak D call TRBD1 (6 bases). Trimming pared 0 bases from V and 0 bases from J, leaving 14 bases between. The germline CDR1 and CDR2 sequences are LNHNV and YYDKDF (reference sequence). The CDR3 has 18 amino acids. The CDR3 coding sequence is TGTGCCACCAGCAGAGAAATAACAACAGGGCCGAACACCGGGGAGCTGTTTTTT. Protein: CATSREITTGPNTGELFF.

This clone was observed a single time. V and J are TRBV19 and TRBJ2-3; maybe TRBD1 (6 bases). The V gene lost 5 bases and the J gene lost 2 bases, with 17 bases spanning the gap. Germline-derived CDR1 and CDR2 are LNHDA and SQIVND (reference sequence). This CDR3 has 16 residues. The CDR3, as DNA: TGTGCCAGTAGTCGGTCAGGGGCCAAACTCACAGATACGCAGTATTTT. This sequence encodes CASSRSGAKLTDTQYF.

A remark on this clone: One end of the junction varies from germline; a read error may be responsible. The rearrangement links TRBV7-7 to TRBJ2-3; TRBD2 matches 8 bases. The length of the CDR3 is 15 residues. Germline V gene sequence: CDR1 SSHAT, CDR2 FNYEAQ (reference sequence). The CDR3 sequence is CASSLSSGSADTQYF. CDR3 coding DNA: TGTGCTAGCAGCTTATCCAGCGGGAGTGCAGATACGCAGTATTTT.

CDR3 coding DNA: TGTGCCAGCAGTTTAAACCCTGGACAGGCTAACTATGGCTACACCTTC. It codes for CASSLNPGQANYGYTF. The chain combines TRBV27 with TRBJ1-2; 7 nucleotides line up with TRBD1. CDR3 length: 16 amino acids. From germline, CDR1 is MNHEY and CDR2 SMNVEV (reference sequence). The junction had 6 bases not matched to a gene; V was cut back by 2 bases and J by 0 bases.

With respect to this clone: In the same sample, other DNA sequences code for this CDR3. The chain links TRBV5-1 to TRBJ2-7, with TRBD2 matching 7 bases. The germline V gene encodes CDR1 SGHRS and CDR2 YFSETQ. V shed 0 bases and J 2 bases; nucleotides not matched to a gene: 5. This CDR3 is 15 amino acids long. DNA of the CDR3: TGCGCCAGCAGCTTGGTGACGAGCGGGGCCTACGAGCAGTACTTC. Its translation: CASSLVTSGAYEQYF.

This rearrangement joins TRBV7-9 to TRBJ2-1, with D perhaps TRBD1 (5 bases). V gave up 6 bases and J gave up 0 bases, with 21 bases separating them. The CDR3 sequence is 18 residues long. CDR1 is SEHNR and CDR2 is FQNEAQ in the germline V gene (reference sequence). This chain's CDR3 is CASRKTLGELSSYNEQFF. DNA for the CDR3: TGTGCCAGCAGAAAAACTCTAGGGGAATTGAGCTCCTACAATGAGCAGTTCTTC.

This sequence joins TRBV12-2 and TRBJ2-2. TRBV12-2 is a recognized pseudogene. The CDR3 totals 18 residues. For the CDR3, the DNA is TGTGCAAGTCGTAACCATGATCGCGAGTACCGAGGGGCCGGGGAGCTGTTTTTT. The encoded protein is CASRNHDREYRGAGELFF.

The CDR3, as DNA: TGTGCCATCAGCCCGGGACACCCTTCTGGGGCCAACGTCCTGACTTTC. The encoded protein is CAISPGHPSGANVLTF. J is TRBJ2-6 and V is TRBV10-3, with a tentative D call TRBD1 (6 bases). Germline V gene sequence: CDR1 ENHRY, CDR2 SYGVKD. The CDR3 has 16 residues. V lost 6 bases and J lost 1, with 13 bases in between.

Here the CDR3 reads CASSLDMINYGYTF. The CDR3 bases are TGTGCCAGCAGCCTCGACATGATTAACTATGGCTACACCTTC. The chain has TRBV11-2 and TRBJ1-2, with unresolved D. CDR1 SGHAT and CDR2 FQNNGV come from the germline V gene. This CDR3 has 14 residues. V lost 5 bases and J 1 base, leaving 11 bases between the germline ends. The full variable domain, its missing parts supplied by reference TRBV11-2 and TRBJ1-2, is EAGVAQSPRYKIIEKRQSVAFWCNPISGHATLYWYQQILGQGPKLLIQFQNNGVVDDSQLPKDRFSAERLKGVDSTLKIQPAKLEDSAVYLCASSLDMINYGYTFGSGTRLTVV.

The V call is TRBV9, the J call TRBJ2-1; 7 positions agree with TRBD2. This CDR3 spans 15 amino acids. The J segment lost 2 bases and the V segment lost 3 bases, leaving 5 bases of the junction unmatched. Germline CDR1 is SGDLS and CDR2 is YYNGEE. CDR3 bases: TGTGCCAGCAGCGCAACTAGCGTTCCCTACAATGAGCAGTTCTTC. This gives the protein CASSATSVPYNEQFF.

The gene calls are TRBV5-1 and TRBJ1-4, with D unresolved. The CDR3 covers 14 residues. Germline V CDR1 and CDR2: SGHRS, YFSETQ. With 0 bases removed from V and 2 bases from J, the gap between germline ends came to 5 bases. CDR3 DNA: TGCGCCAGCAGCTTGGGTACGACTAATGAAAAACTGTTTTTT. The encoded protein is CASSLGTTNEKLFF.

The chain recombines TRBV6-1 with TRBJ2-1; D is uncertain. Trimming removed 3 bases at V and 1 base at J, with 7 bases between. CDR1 MNHNS and CDR2 SASEGT come from the germline V gene. The CDR3 covers 14 residues. The CDR3 DNA reads TGTGCCAGCAGTGAGGGGTTTTCCTACAATGAGCAGTTCTTC. This gives the protein CASSEGFSYNEQFF.

This chain links TRBV7-3 with TRBJ2-2, with 13 bases matching TRBD2. CDR1 and CDR2 (germline): SGHTA, FQGTGA. V lost 5 bases, J lost 6 bases, and 9 bases stayed unmatched. There are 17 residues in the CDR3. The CDR3 DNA sequence: TGTGCCAGCAGCCGCGGACTAGCGGGAGCCGGAGCCGGGGAGCTGTTTTTT. Translated: CASSRGLAGAGAGELFF.

The gene calls are TRBV14 and TRBJ2-7; 7 bases are a match to TRBD1. The CDR3 is 16 residues long. After removal of 2 bases from V and 1 base from J, the junction contained 8 bases not matched to a gene. The germline V gene encodes CDR1 SGHDN and CDR2 FVKESK. DNA for the CDR3: TGTGCCAGCAGCCAACGCACTTGGGACAGTTCCTACGAGCAGTACTTC. It encodes CASSQRTWDSSYEQYF.

The genes are TRBV19 and TRBJ2-7; 9 bases line up with TRBD1. CDR1 and CDR2 (germline): LNHDA, SQIVND (reference sequence). V shed 9 bases, J shed 1 base, and the junction held 13 bases outside the gene matches. The CDR3 covers 16 residues. CDR3 DNA sequence: TGTGCCAGCAACAATGGGGCGGGACAGGGATCCTACGAGCAGTACTTC. This sequence encodes CASNNGAGQGSYEQYF.

This chain connects TRBV19 to TRBJ2-1, with 8 bases fitting TRBD2. With 7 bases clipped from V and 2 bases from J, the junction kept 7 bases outside the gene matches. The CDR3 extends over 15 amino acids. Germline V gene sequence: CDR1 LNHDA, CDR2 SQIVND (reference sequence). CDR3 residues: CASTRTSGTYNEQFF. The CDR3 DNA reads TGTGCCAGTACCCGAACTAGCGGAACCTACAATGAGCAGTTCTTC.

V usage is TRBV6-1 and J usage is TRBJ1-2; no reliable D call. V lost 2 bases, J lost 8 bases, and 9 bases lay in between. Germline CDR1 MNHNS, CDR2 SASEGT. The CDR3 contains 12 residues. CDR3 nucleotides: TGTGCCAGCAGTGAAAATGTTTACGGCTACACCTTC. Protein: CASSENVYGYTF.

On this clone: The sample holds other DNA sequences that translate to the same CDR3. The chain links TRBV25-1 to TRBJ1-4, with TRBD1 matching over 12 bases. Trimming cost V 3 bases and J 8 bases; bases outside gene matches: 4. The CDR3 runs 15 residues. Germline V CDR1 and CDR2: MGHDK, SYGVNS. This CDR3 is CASSDPGTGGEKLFF. For the CDR3, the DNA is TGTGCCAGCAGTGATCCCGGGACAGGGGGCGAAAAACTGTTTTTT.